These 10 T cell receptor beta chains originate from one sample sequenced in a study of early T cells in non-severe SARS-CoV-2 infection. TCRdb reprocessed the 5' RACE reads with MiXCR, giving one entry per CDR3 protein. The data show more than 45,000 distinct CDR3 sequences, with roughly an eighth seen just once and over 3% held by the top ten. The sequencing sample was made of whole blood. These receptors originate from an adult who was a healthcare worker with PCR-confirmed SARS-CoV-2 infection or an uninfected control (not recorded which).

V and J are TRBV3-1 and TRBJ2-3; D perhaps matches TRBD1 (5 bases). Trimming took off 0 bases at V and 2 bases at J, with 9 bases between the two ends. The CDR3 is 15 residues long. Germline V gene lookup returns CDR1 LGHDT and CDR2 YNNKEL (reference sequence). The CDR3 spells CASSQDRALTDTQYF. As DNA, the CDR3 is TGTGCCAGCAGCCAAGACAGGGCCCTCACAGATACGCAGTATTTT.

This clonotype showed up many times. This sequence joins TRBV18 and TRBJ2-1; TRBD2 matches at 7 bases. CDR1 and CDR2 (germline): KGHSH, LQKENI. The CDR3 loop spans 17 amino acids. J lost 8 bases, V lost 1 base, and 14 bases had no gene match. Here the CDR3 DNA reads TGTGCCAGCTCACCACGAATTTCGTGGGAGGGCAGGGATGAGCAGTTCTTC. The encoded protein is CASSPRISWEGRDEQFF.

This clonotype is medium-sized (0.01 to 0.1%) within its sample. This chain joins TRBV20-1 and TRBJ2-5; unclear D gene. Trimming took off 1 base at V and 4 bases at J, with 13 bases between the two ends. Germline values: CDR1 DFQATT, CDR2 SNEGSKA (reference sequence). The CDR3 has 14 residues. This CDR3 is CSARGYGEGETQYF. In nucleotides, the CDR3 is TGCAGTGCTAGAGGGTATGGGGAAGGAGAGACCCAGTACTTC.

The chain has TRBV24-1 and TRBJ1-2; possibly TRBD1 for D (5 bases). The CDR3 covers 14 residues. Germline loops: CDR1 KGHDR, CDR2 SFDVKD. Trimming stripped 3 bases from V and 4 bases from J, with 11 bases between. The CDR3, as DNA: TGTGCCACCAGTGATAAAGGGGTGGGCTATGGCTACACCTTC. This encodes CATSDKGVGYGYTF.

This clonotype was seen a few times. The V gene is TRBV20-1, the J gene TRBJ1-2; D is undetermined. Trimming cost V 7 bases and J 4 bases, with 13 bases left between them. There are 12 residues in the CDR3. Germline V gene data show CDR1 as DFQATT and CDR2 as SNEGSKA (reference sequence). CDR3: CSVSAPSYGYTF. The CDR3 coding sequence is TGCAGTGTCTCAGCTCCTTCCTATGGCTACACCTTC.

This clonotype was detected many times. The J gene is TRBJ2-5, the V gene TRBV20-1, with 11 bases lining up with TRBD2. In germline, CDR1 is DFQATT, CDR2 SNEGSKA (reference sequence). V shed 5 bases and J 4 bases; nucleotides not matched to a gene: 6. The length of the CDR3 is 14 residues. CDR3 in DNA: TGCAGTGCTTCCCTAGCGGGAGGACGAGAGACCCAGTACTTC. It codes for CSASLAGGRETQYF.

This clonotype was observed many times. CDR3 region: CASSSYNGGSSAEAFF. CDR3 in DNA: TGTGCCAGCAGCTCGTACAACGGGGGGTCCAGCGCTGAAGCTTTCTTT. The chain couples TRBV11-2 to TRBJ1-1, with D possibly matching TRBD1 (5 bases). Germline V gives CDR1 SGHAT, CDR2 FQNNGV. This CDR3 contains 16 residues. V lost 4 bases to trimming and J lost 6 bases, with 21 bases between them.

The chain combines TRBV20-1 with TRBJ2-2, with D unresolved. The CDR3 covers 11 residues. In germline, CDR1 is DFQATT, CDR2 SNEGSKA (reference sequence). V was shortened by 6 bases and J by 7 bases, with 9 bases between the two germline ends. In DNA form, the CDR3 reads TGCAGTGCCCCGGTTGGCGGGGAGCTGTTTTTT. Protein: CSAPVGGELFF.

This clonotype was observed at least ten times. This sequence joins TRBV11-2 and TRBJ1-5, with TRBD1 as a possible D gene (5 bases). CDR1 and CDR2 (germline): SGHAT, FQNNGV. V was clipped by 1 base and J by 2 bases, with 6 bases between them. CDR3 length: 14 amino acids. CDR3 nucleotide sequence: TGTGCCAGCAGCTTAGGCAGGGGCAATCAGCCCCAGCATTTT. The encoded protein is CASSLGRGNQPQHF.

With respect to this clonotype: The junction departs from germline at one end; a sequencing error may be responsible. This chain connects TRBV3-1 to TRBJ2-7; a possible D gene is TRBD1 (6 bases). This CDR3 has 12 residues. Germline CDR1 reads LGHDT; CDR2 reads YNNKEL (reference sequence). The CDR3 sequence is CASSPHLGAPDF. Here the CDR3 DNA reads TGTGCCAGCAGCCCTCATTTGGGGGCCCCTGACTTC.